This T cell receptor (beta chain) is drawn from a study of T cells in Graves' hyperthyroidism and ophthalmopathy. Study outcomes and limitations: The model identified upcoming ophthalmopathy a median approximately six months ahead of onset.

This clonotype was counted ten times or more. Its antigen is as yet unknown. Using RNA transcripts as the source, TCR beta CDR3 regions were amplified. In the first-round RT-PCR of the TCR CDR3, the HTBI primer set was used. Via MiXCR, TCRdb re-called the multiplex PCR reads, giving one row per CDR3 protein. The sample contains over 250,000 distinct CDR3 sequences, 15% to 20% of which appear only once. V dropped 4 bases and J dropped 3 bases, with 21 bases sitting between them. The length of the CDR3 is 17 residues. Germline values: CDR1 SGHRS, CDR2 YFSETQ. The chain couples TRBV5-1 to TRBJ2-3; perhaps D is TRBD1 or TRBD2 (6 bases each). Sequences were obtained from blood. This receptor was taken from a woman aged 60 to 75 with Graves' ophthalmopathy. The CDR3, as DNA: TGCGCCAGCAGCACAAGGGGGACTTGGAATCCTACAGATACGCAGTATTTT. Its protein is CASSTRGTWNPTDTQYF.